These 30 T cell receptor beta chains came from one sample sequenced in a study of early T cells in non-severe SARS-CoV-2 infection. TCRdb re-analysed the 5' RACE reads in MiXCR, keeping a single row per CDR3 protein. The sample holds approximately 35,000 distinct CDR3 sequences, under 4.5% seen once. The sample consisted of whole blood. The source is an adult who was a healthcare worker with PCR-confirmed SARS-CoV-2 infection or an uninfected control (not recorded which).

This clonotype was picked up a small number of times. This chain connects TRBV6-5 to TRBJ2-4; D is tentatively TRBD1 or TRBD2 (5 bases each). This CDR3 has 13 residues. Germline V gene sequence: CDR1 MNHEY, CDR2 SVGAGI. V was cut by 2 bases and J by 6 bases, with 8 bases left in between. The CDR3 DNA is TGTGCCAGCAGTTACCAGAGGGGAAACATTCAGTACTTC. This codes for CASSYQRGNIQYF.

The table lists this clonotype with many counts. The CDR3 region has the DNA TGTGCCAGTCTCAGACAGGGGCATCAGCCCCAGCATTTT. This encodes CASLRQGHQPQHF. This sequence joins TRBV6-4 and TRBJ1-5; TRBD1 matches 8 bases. The CDR3 covers 13 residues. Germline V gives CDR1 MRHNA, CDR2 SNTAGT. Unmatched junction bases numbered 6, after V lost 9 bases and J lost 5 bases.

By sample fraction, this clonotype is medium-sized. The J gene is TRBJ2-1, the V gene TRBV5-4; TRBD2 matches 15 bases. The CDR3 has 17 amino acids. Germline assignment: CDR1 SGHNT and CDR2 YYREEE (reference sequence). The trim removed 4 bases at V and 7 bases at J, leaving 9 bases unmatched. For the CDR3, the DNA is TGTGCCAGCAGCCAAGGAGGACTAGCGGGAGGGGGAAATGAGCAGTTCTTC. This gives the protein CASSQGGLAGGGNEQFF.

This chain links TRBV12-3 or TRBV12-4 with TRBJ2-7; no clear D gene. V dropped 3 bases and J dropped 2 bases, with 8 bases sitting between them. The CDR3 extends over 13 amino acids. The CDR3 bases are TGTGCCAGCAGTTTTGAACCAACCTACGAGCAGTACTTC. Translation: CASSFEPTYEQYF.

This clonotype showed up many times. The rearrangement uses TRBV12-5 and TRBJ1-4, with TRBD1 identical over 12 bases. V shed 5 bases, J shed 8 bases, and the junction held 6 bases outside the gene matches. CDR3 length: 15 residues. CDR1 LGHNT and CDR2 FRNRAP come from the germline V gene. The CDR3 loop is CASGGTGGVKEKLFF. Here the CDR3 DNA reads TGTGCTAGTGGTGGGACAGGGGGCGTAAAGGAAAAACTGTTTTTT.

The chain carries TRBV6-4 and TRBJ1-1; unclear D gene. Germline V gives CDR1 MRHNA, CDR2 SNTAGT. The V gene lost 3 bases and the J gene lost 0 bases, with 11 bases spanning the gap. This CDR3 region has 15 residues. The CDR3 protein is CASSETPTMNTEAFF. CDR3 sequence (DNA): TGTGCCAGCAGTGAAACGCCGACGATGAACACTGAAGCTTTCTTT.

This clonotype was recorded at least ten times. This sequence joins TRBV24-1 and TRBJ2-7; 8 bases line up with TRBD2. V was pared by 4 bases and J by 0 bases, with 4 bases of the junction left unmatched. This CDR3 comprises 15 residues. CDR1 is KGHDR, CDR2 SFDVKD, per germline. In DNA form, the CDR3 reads TGTGCCACCAGTGACGGGGGGGTTAGCTCCTACGAGCAGTACTTC. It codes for CATSDGGVSSYEQYF.

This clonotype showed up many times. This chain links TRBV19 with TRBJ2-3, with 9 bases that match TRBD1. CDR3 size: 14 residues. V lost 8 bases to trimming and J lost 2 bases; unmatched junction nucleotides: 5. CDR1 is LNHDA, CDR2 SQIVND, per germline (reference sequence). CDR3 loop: CASSGTGNTDTQYF. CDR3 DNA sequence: TGTGCCAGTTCCGGGACAGGGAACACAGATACGCAGTATTTT.

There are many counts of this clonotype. The CDR3 sequence: CASGSSGGPNEQFF. DNA of the CDR3: TGTGCTAGTGGTAGTTCGGGGGGGCCTAATGAGCAGTTCTTC. This chain uses TRBV12-5 with TRBJ2-1, with TRBD2 matching 8 bases. The CDR3 spans 14 residues. Trimming at V came to 5 bases and at J to 7 bases, leaving 7 bases not matched to a gene. Germline CDR1 reads LGHNT; CDR2 reads FRNRAP.

The DNA of the CDR3 is TGTGCCAGCAGTTTATTGATCGGGGACATGGGTGAGCAGTTCTTC. This sequence encodes CASSLLIGDMGEQFF. The rearrangement uses TRBV28 and TRBJ2-1; perhaps TRBD1 as D (6 bases). The V gene lost 1 base and the J gene lost 9 bases, with 16 bases spanning the gap. This CDR3 has 15 residues. The germline V gene has CDR1 MDHEN and CDR2 SYDVKM.

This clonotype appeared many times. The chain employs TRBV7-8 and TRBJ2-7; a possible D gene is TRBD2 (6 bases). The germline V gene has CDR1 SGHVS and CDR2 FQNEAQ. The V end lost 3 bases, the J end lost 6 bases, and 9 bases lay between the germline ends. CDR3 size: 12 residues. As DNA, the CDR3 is TGTGCCAGCAGCTTGACAGCGGGCGAGCAGTACTTC. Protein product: CASSLTAGEQYF.

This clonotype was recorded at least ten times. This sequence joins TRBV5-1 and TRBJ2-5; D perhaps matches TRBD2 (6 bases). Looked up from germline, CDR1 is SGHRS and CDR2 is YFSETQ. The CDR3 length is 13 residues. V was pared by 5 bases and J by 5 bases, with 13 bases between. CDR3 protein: CASRRDSQETQYF. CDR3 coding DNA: TGCGCCAGCAGAAGGGACTCACAGGAGACCCAGTACTTC.

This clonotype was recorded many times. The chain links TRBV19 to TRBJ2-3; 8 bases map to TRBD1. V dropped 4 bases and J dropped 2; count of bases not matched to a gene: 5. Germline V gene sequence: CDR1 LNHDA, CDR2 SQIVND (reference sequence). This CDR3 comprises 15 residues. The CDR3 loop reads CASSRATGATDTQYF. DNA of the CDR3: TGTGCCAGTAGTAGGGCGACAGGGGCCACAGATACGCAGTATTTT.

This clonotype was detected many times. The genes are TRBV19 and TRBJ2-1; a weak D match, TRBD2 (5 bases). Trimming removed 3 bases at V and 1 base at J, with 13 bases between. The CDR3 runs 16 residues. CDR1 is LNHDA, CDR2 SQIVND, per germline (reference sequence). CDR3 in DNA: TGTGCCAGTAGTATCAGTATTGGACTGTCCTACAATGAGCAGTTCTTC. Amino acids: CASSISIGLSYNEQFF.

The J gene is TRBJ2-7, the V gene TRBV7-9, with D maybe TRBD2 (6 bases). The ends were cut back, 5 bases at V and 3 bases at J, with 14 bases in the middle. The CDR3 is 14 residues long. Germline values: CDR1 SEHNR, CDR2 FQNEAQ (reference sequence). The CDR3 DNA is TGTGCCAGCAGCCCACGGGGACTCCACTACGAGCAGTACTTC. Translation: CASSPRGLHYEQYF.

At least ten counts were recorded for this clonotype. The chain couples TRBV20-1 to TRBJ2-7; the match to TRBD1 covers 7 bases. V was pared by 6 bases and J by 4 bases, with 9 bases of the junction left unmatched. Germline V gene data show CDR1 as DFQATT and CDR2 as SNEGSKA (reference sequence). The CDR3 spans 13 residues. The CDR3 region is CSATTGQRYEQYF. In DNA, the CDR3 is TGCAGTGCCACCACGGGACAGAGATACGAGCAGTACTTC.

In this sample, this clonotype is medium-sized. Here the CDR3 DNA reads TGTGCCAGCAGCTTCCCCGGGACTAGCGGAGGCAATGAGCAGTTCTTC. This gives the protein CASSFPGTSGGNEQFF. The rearrangement links TRBV7-9 to TRBJ2-1; 11 nucleotides line up with TRBD2. Germline V CDR1 and CDR2: SEHNR, FQNEAQ (reference sequence). V gave up 3 bases and J gave up 6 bases; unmatched junction bases: 7. The CDR3 sequence is 16 residues long.

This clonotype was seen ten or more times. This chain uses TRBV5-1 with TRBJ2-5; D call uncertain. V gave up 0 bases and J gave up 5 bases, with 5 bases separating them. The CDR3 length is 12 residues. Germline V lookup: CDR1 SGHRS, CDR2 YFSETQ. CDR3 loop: CASSLAMETQYF. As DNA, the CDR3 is TGCGCCAGCAGCTTGGCTATGGAGACCCAGTACTTC. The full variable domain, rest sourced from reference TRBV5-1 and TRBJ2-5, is KAGVTQTPRYLIKTRGQQVTLSCSPISGHRSVSWYQQTPGQGLQFLFEYFSETQRNKGNFPGRFSGRQFSNSRSEMNVSTLELGDSALYLCASSLAMETQYFGPGTRLLVL.

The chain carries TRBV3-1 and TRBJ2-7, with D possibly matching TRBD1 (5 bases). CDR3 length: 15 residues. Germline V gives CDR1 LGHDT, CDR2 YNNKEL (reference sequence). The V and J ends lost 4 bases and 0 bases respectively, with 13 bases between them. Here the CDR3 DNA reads TGTGCCAGCAGCCGTGGGGCCGGCATCTCCTACGAGCAGTACTTC. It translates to CASSRGAGISYEQYF.

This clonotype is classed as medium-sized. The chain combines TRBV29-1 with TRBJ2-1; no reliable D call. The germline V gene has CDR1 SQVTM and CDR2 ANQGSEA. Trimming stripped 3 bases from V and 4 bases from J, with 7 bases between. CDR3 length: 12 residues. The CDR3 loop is CSVDYGYNEQFF. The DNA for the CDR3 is TGCAGCGTTGATTACGGATACAATGAGCAGTTCTTC.

The CDR3 region has the DNA TGTGCCAGCAGCTTAACGAGCGGGAGGGGCACAGATACGCAGTATTTT. As protein: CASSLTSGRGTDTQYF. The genes are TRBV7-6 and TRBJ2-3, with TRBD2 matching 10 bases. J lost 1 base, V lost 2 bases, and 3 bases had no gene match. This CDR3 comprises 16 residues. CDR1 and CDR2 (germline): SGHVS, FNYEAQ.

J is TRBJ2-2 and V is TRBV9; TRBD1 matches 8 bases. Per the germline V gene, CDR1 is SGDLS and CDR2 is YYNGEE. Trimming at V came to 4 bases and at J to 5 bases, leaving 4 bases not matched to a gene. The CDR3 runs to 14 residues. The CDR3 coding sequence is TGTGCCAGCAGCTCAGGGGGCGCTACCGGGGAGCTGTTTTTT. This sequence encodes CASSSGGATGELFF.

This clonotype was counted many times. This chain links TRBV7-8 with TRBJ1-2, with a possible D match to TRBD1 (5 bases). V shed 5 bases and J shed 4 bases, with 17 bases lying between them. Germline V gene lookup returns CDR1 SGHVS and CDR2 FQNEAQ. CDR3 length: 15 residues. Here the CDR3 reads CASSPPGRQSYGYTF. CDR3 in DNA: TGTGCCAGCAGCCCTCCGGGACGGCAATCCTATGGCTACACCTTC.

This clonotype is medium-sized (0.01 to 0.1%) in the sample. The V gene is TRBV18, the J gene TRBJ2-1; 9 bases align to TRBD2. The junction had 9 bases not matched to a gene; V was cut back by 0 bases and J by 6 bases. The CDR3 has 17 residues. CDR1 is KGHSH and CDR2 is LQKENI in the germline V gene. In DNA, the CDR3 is TGTGCCAGCTCACCACCTGTTGGCGGGAGGGCCGGCAATGAGCAGTTCTTC. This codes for CASSPPVGGRAGNEQFF.

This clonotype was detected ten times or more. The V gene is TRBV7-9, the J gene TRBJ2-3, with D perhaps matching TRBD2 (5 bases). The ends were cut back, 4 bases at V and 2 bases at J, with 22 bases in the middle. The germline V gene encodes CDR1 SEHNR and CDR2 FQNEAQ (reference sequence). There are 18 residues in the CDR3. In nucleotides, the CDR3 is TGTGCCAGCAGCTCCCACCAAGTAGCGCCATCCCCCACAGATACGCAGTATTTT. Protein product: CASSSHQVAPSPTDTQYF.

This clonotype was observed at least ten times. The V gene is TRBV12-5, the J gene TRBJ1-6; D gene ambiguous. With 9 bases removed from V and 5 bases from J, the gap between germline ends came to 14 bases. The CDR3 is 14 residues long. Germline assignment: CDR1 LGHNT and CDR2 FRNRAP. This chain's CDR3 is CARERKLDNSPLHF. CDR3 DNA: TGTGCTAGGGAGCGAAAACTCGATAATTCACCCCTCCACTTT.

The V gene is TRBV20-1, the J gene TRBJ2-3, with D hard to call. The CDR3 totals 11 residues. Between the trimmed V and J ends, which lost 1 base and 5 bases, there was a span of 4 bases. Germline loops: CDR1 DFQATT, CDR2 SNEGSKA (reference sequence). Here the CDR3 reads CSARGGDTQYF. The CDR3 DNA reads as TGCAGTGCTAGAGGGGGAGATACGCAGTATTTT.

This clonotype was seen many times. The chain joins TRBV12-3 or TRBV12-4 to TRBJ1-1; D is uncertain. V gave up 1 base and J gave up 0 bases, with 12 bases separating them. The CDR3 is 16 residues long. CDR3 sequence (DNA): TGTGCCAGCAGTTTAGGCACTTTGAGTTTGAACACTGAAGCTTTCTTT. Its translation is CASSLGTLSLNTEAFF.

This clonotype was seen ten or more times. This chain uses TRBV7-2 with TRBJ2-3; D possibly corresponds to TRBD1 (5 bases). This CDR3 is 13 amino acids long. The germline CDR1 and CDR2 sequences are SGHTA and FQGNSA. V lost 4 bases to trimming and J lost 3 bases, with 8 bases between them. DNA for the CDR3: TGTGCCAGCAGCTCAGGGCGGACAGATACGCAGTATTTT. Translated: CASSSGRTDTQYF.

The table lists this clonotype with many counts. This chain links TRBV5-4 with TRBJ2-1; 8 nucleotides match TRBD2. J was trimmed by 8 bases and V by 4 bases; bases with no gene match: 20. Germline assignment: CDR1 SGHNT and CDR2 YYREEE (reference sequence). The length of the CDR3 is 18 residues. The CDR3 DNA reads TGTGCCAGCAGCCCCACCTTAGGGGGACTAGGGCCCCGGGATGAGCAGTTCTTC. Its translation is CASSPTLGGLGPRDEQFF.